This paragraph covers one T cell receptor beta chain sequence. Its antigen is not known. These data belong to a study of cytomegalovirus exposure and HLA in healthy donors. The PCR employed 60 Vbeta primers together with 13 Jbeta primers. Profiled with immunoSEQ multiplex PCR; TCRdb holds only in-frame clones, not every one. The sample holds around 200,000 clones, 70% to 85% seen once. When sampled, the donors appeared nominally healthy, though they likely had unrecorded immune exposures. The germline V gene encodes CDR1 SGHAT and CDR2 FQNNGV. V lost 5 bases to trimming and J lost 6 bases, with 9 bases between them. This CDR3 has 12 residues. Findings and limits, study-wide: Later on, an analysis tied 15,000 to 20,000 TCR beta sequences to HLA alleles at 0.05 false discovery rate. Researchers counted 180 or so TCR beta chains as cytomegalovirus-associated.

The chain uses TRBV11-2 and TRBJ2-3; D remains ambiguous. The TCR was taken from a woman aged 25 to 39 in good health and CMV-seropositive. Sequenced sample: PBMCs. CDR3 amino acids: CASSLNMDTQYF. The DNA of the CDR3 is TGTGCCAGCAGCCTAAATATGGATACGCAGTATTTT. Variable domain in full (rest from reference TRBV11-2 and TRBJ2-3): EAGVAQSPRYKIIEKRQSVAFWCNPISGHATLYWYQQILGQGPKLLIQFQNNGVVDDSQLPKDRFSAERLKGVDSTLKIQPAKLEDSAVYLCASSLNMDTQYFGPGTRLTVL.